This TCR beta chain stems from a study of cytomegalovirus exposure and HLA in healthy donors. Study results and caveats: Reportedly, TCR beta sequences accurately predicted HLA-A and HLA-B alleles in most subjects.

In the case of this clone: Its antigen is undetermined.

CDR3 length: 18 residues. V was clipped by 4 bases and J by 0 bases, with 18 bases between them. Per the germline V gene, CDR1 is SGHVS and CDR2 is FNYEAQ. Amplification used 60 Vbeta primers and 13 Jbeta primers. Using immunoSEQ multiplex PCR, the repertoire was profiled, and TCRdb retains in-frame clones only, with some absent. The data show tens of thousands of clones, around 80% seen once. The specimen sequenced was PBMCs. This receptor was identified in a man aged 35-49 years in good health and CMV-seronegative. This sequence joins TRBV7-6 and TRBJ2-2; D uncertain. Here the CDR3 reads CASSSKYSRVANTGELFF. CDR3 coding DNA: TGTGCCAGCAGCTCCAAATATTCCCGGGTCGCGAACACCGGGGAGCTGTTTTTT. Full variable domain (missing parts from reference TRBV7-6 and TRBJ2-2): GAGVSQSPRYKVTKRGQDVALRCDPISGHVSLYWYRQALGQGPEFLTYFNYEAQQDKSGLPNDRFSAERPEGSISTLTIQRTEQRDSAMYRCASSSKYSRVANTGELFFGEGSRLTVL.